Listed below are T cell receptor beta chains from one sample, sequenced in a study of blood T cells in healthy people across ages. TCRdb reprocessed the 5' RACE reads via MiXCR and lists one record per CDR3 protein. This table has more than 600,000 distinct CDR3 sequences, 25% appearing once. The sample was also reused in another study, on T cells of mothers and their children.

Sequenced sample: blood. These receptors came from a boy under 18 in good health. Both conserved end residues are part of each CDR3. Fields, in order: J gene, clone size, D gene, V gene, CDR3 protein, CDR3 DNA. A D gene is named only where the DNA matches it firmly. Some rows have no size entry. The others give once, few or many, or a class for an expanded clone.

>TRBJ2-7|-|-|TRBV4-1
CASSQVAFGQNYEQYF
TGCGCCAGCAGCCAAGTAGCATTCGGGCAGAACTACGAGCAGTACTTC
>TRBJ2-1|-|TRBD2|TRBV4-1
CASSQEGLAGDNEQFF
TGCGCCAGCAGCCAAGAAGGGCTAGCGGGAGACAATGAGCAGTTCTTC
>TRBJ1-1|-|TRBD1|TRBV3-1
CASSPPGQVNTEAFF
TGTGCCAGCAGCCCCCCGGGACAGGTAAACACTGAAGCTTTCTTT
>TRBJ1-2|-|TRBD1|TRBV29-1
CSVDRGLRGGYTF
TGCAGCGTTGACAGGGGGCTTCGGGGTGGCTACACCTTC
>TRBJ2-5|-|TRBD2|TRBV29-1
CSVESGGDQETQYF
TGCAGCGTTGAATCCGGGGGGGACCAGGAGACCCAGTACTTC
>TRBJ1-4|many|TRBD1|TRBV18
CASSRDSNEKLFF
TGTGCCAGCTCACGGGACAGTAATGAAAAACTGTTTTTT
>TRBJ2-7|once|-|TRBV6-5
CACRPGAFEEQYF
TGTGCCTGCCGACCGGGGGCTTTTGAAGAGCAGTACTTC
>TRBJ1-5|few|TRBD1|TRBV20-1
CSAPTTGVDNQPQHF
TGCAGTGCCCCCACCACAGGGGTCGACAATCAGCCCCAGCATTTT
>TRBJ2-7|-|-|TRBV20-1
CSASMQGSYYEQYF
TGCAGTGCTAGTATGCAGGGGTCGTATTACGAGCAGTACTTC
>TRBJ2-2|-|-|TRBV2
CASSEENTGELFF
TGTGCCAGCAGTGAAGAGAACACCGGGGAGCTGTTTTTT
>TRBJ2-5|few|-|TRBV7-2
CASSPALHTQETQYF
TGTGCCAGCAGCCCCGCTTTACACACACAAGAGACCCAGTACTTC
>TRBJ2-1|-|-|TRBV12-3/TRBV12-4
CASSFGLHEQFF
TGTGCCAGCAGTTTTGGCCTTCATGAGCAGTTCTTC
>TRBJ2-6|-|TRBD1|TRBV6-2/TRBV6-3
CASSDTGAGSGANVLTF
TGTGCCAGCAGCGACACAGGGGCTGGCTCTGGGGCCAACGTCCTGACTTTC
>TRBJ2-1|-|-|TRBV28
CASSFYGENRNEQFF
TGTGCCAGCAGTTTCTATGGGGAAAATCGCAATGAGCAGTTCTTC
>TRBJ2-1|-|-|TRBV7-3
CASGSLNNEQFF
TGTGCCAGCGGGAGTCTCAACAATGAGCAGTTCTTC
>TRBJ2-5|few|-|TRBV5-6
CASVGDETQYF
TGTGCCAGTGTCGGGGACGAGACCCAGTACTTC
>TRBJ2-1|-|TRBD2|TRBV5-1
CASSSSSGSVDEQFF
TGCGCCAGCAGCTCTTCTAGCGGGAGTGTGGATGAGCAGTTCTTC
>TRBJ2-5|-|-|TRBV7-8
CASRVPKQETQYF
TGTGCCAGCAGGGTGCCTAAGCAAGAGACCCAGTACTTC
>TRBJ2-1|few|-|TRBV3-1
CASIGRASNEQFF
TGTGCCAGCATAGGCAGGGCCTCAAATGAGCAGTTCTTC
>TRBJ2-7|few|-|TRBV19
CTSSGGGPSYEQYF
TGTACCAGTAGTGGTGGGGGGCCATCCTACGAGCAGTACTTC
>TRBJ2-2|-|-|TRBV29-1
CSVNRAYTGELFF
TGCAGCGTAAACAGGGCTTACACCGGGGAGCTGTTTTTT
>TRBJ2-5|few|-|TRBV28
CASSLPYIGAPEETQYF
TGTGCCAGCAGTTTACCCTACATCGGGGCCCCTGAGGAGACCCAGTACTTC
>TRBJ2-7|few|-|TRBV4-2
CASSQELRLVLYEQYF
TGTGCCAGCAGCCAAGAGTTGAGGCTAGTATTGTACGAGCAGTACTTC
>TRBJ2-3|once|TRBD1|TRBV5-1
CASSLDPLDRVHILTDTQYF
TGCGCCAGCAGCTTGGACCCACTGGACAGGGTCCATATTTTAACAGATACGCAGTATTTT
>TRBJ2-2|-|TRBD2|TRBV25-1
CASSEGRENTGELFF
TGTGCCAGCAGTGAGGGGAGGGAGAACACCGGGGAGCTGTTTTTT
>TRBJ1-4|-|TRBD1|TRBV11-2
CASSLRTGEIGLFF
TGTGCCAGCAGCTTAAGGACAGGGGAGATAGGACTGTTTTTT
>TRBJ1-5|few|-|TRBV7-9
CASSLGEQPQHF
TGTGCCAGCAGCTTGGGGGAACAGCCCCAGCATTTT
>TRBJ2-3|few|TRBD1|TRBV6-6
CASSYGGQVRDTQYF
TGTGCCAGCAGTTACGGAGGACAGGTGCGGGATACGCAGTATTTT
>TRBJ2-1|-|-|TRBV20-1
CSAREDKRNEQFF
TGCAGTGCTAGAGAGGACAAACGCAATGAGCAGTTCTTC
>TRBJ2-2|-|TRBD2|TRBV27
CASSFSGEAIGELFF
TGTGCCAGCAGTTTTAGCGGGGAGGCTATCGGGGAGCTGTTTTTT
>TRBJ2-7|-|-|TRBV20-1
CSAREERQVRAYEQYF
TGCAGTGCTAGAGAGGAAAGGCAAGTAAGGGCCTACGAGCAGTACTTC
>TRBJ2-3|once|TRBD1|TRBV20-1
CSATNVQGAFGGPTDTQYF
TGCAGTGCCACCAACGTCCAGGGGGCCTTTGGGGGGCCCACAGATACGCAGTATTTT
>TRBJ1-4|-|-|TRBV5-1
CASSPRIDGGKLFF
TGCGCCAGCAGCCCACGGATCGACGGTGGGAAACTGTTTTTT
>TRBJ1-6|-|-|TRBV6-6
CASSYVGGNNSPLHF
TGTGCCAGCAGTTACGTTGGGGGGAATAATTCACCCCTCCACTTT
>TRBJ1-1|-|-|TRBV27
CASSWTGNTEAFF
TGTGCCAGCAGTTGGACGGGGAACACTGAAGCTTTCTTT